Following are 20 T cell receptor beta chains from one sample sequenced in a study of blood T cell repertoires in COVID-19. Repertoires were generated with immunoSEQ multiplex PCR, while TCRdb's copy carries only in-frame clones and drops some. Here the sample spans 190,000 or so clones, approximately 78% being singletons. Sequencing was carried out using PBMCs or T cells enriched from blood (not recorded which). All receptors come from a man aged 35 to 55 who had recovered from COVID-19.

J is TRBJ2-1 and V is TRBV2, with 13 bases that match TRBD2. This CDR3 has 16 residues. V was clipped by 5 bases and J by 4 bases; unmatched bases: 5. Per the germline V gene, CDR1 is SNHLY and CDR2 is FYNNEI. The CDR3 DNA is TGTGCCAGCAGTCTGGGACTAGCGGGATCGTACAATGAGCAGTTCTTC. Its protein product is CASSLGLAGSYNEQFF.

The CDR3 reads CASSLRTGVNSPLHF. The CDR3 nucleotides are TGTGCCAGCAGCCTTCGGACAGGAGTAAATTCACCCCTCCACTTT. V and J are TRBV4-2 and TRBJ1-6; 7 bases fit TRBD1. The length of the CDR3 is 15 residues. V was clipped by 4 bases and J by 7 bases; unmatched bases: 7. CDR1 and CDR2 from the germline V gene are LGHNA and YNFKEQ.

This chain joins TRBV4-2 and TRBJ2-1; 11 bases match TRBD2. Germline values: CDR1 LGHNA, CDR2 YNFKEQ. Losses at the gene ends were 0 bases for V and 0 bases for J; bases not matched to a gene: 4. The length of the CDR3 is 18 residues. This chain's CDR3 is CASSQDRLAGNSYNEQFF. The CDR3 bases are TGTGCCAGCAGCCAAGACCGACTAGCGGGGAACTCCTACAATGAGCAGTTCTTC.

This clone has only a few counts. CDR3 bases: TGTGCCAGCAGCCAAGCCATGCTCGGGTCCCCATCCGGCTACACCTTC. This gives the protein CASSQAMLGSPSGYTF. V and J are TRBV14 and TRBJ1-2; D unclear. V dropped 1 base and J dropped 8 bases, with 20 bases sitting between them. The germline CDR1 and CDR2 sequences are SGHDN and FVKESK. CDR3 size: 16 residues.

The table lists this clone with a count of one. The V call is TRBV13, the J call TRBJ1-2, with D maybe TRBD1 (5 bases). Trimming stripped 0 bases from V and 4 bases from J, with 9 bases between. In germline, CDR1 is PRHDT, CDR2 FYEKMQ (reference sequence). This CDR3 is built from 14 residues. This chain's CDR3 is CASSLGRQGYGYTF. Written as DNA, the CDR3 is TGTGCCAGCAGCTTAGGCCGCCAGGGCTATGGCTACACCTTC.

The chain employs TRBV5-1 and TRBJ2-7; 14 bases are shared with TRBD2. The CDR3 is made up of 16 amino acids. CDR1 is SGHRS, CDR2 YFSETQ, per germline. The V and J ends lost 1 base and 6 bases, in that order; junction bases with no gene match: 6. The CDR3 sequence is CASSLLGTSGRGEQYF. CDR3 nucleotide sequence: TGCGCCAGCAGCTTGCTAGGGACTAGCGGGAGAGGCGAGCAGTACTTC.

The chain carries TRBV19 and TRBJ1-5, with unresolved D. Germline CDR1 LNHDA, CDR2 SQIVND (reference sequence). V lost 3 bases and J lost 7, with 19 bases in between. The CDR3 covers 16 residues. The CDR3 loop is CASSMRRAGIGQPQHF. The CDR3 DNA reads as TGTGCCAGTAGTATGAGGAGGGCGGGTATAGGACAGCCCCAGCATTTT.

The chain uses TRBV7-9 and TRBJ2-2; D remains unclear. V lost 5 bases, J lost 8 bases, and 15 bases lay in between. The CDR3 covers 14 residues. CDR1 and CDR2 (germline): SEHNR, FQNEAQ (reference sequence). CDR3 sequence reads: CASSRDSIMGELFF. The DNA of the CDR3 is TGTGCCAGCAGCCGTGACTCCATTATGGGGGAGCTGTTTTTT.

V usage is TRBV28 and J usage is TRBJ1-2; D is unclear. CDR1 MDHEN and CDR2 SYDVKM come from the germline V gene. Trimming stripped 2 bases from V and 2 bases from J, with 12 bases between. The CDR3 is made up of 15 amino acids. CDR3: CASSLISSSNYGYTF. The CDR3 nucleotides are TGTGCCAGCAGTTTAATAAGCTCATCGAACTATGGCTACACCTTC.

This rearrangement joins TRBV11-2 to TRBJ1-5, with 9 bases aligning to TRBD1. The CDR3 consists of 14 residues. The germline V gene encodes CDR1 SGHAT and CDR2 FQNNGV. With V trimmed by 1 base and J by 7 bases, 2 bases remained unmatched. This chain's CDR3 is CASSLATGGQPQHF. The CDR3 nucleotides are TGTGCCAGCAGCTTAGCTACAGGGGGCCAGCCCCAGCATTTT.

This clone was recorded once. The chain uses TRBV7-8 and TRBJ2-2; TRBD1 matches 7 bases. Germline-derived CDR1 and CDR2 are SGHVS and FQNEAQ. The CDR3 length is 18 residues. V was clipped by 2 bases and J by 5 bases; unmatched bases: 14. The CDR3 nucleotides are TGTGCCAGCAGCTTATTCCAGATGGGACAGACCAGAACCGGGGAGCTGTTTTTT. Its translation is CASSLFQMGQTRTGELFF.

There are a few counts of this clone. The gene calls are TRBV14 and TRBJ2-7; 9 bases agree with TRBD1. CDR1 is SGHDN and CDR2 is FVKESK in the germline V gene. V lost 3 bases and J lost 5; bases outside the gene matches: 5. This CDR3 spans 14 amino acids. The CDR3 nucleotides are TGTGCCAGCAGCCATGCCGGGACAGGGAACGAGCAGTACTTC. Translated: CASSHAGTGNEQYF.

V usage is TRBV19 and J usage is TRBJ2-2; weak D call: TRBD2 (6 bases). The CDR3 contains 14 residues. The V and J ends lost 7 bases and 6 bases respectively, with 15 bases between them. Germline V gives CDR1 LNHDA, CDR2 SQIVND (reference sequence). DNA of the CDR3: TGTGCCAGTAAGAAAACGTGGGGGGCCGGGGAGCTGTTTTTT. Its translation: CASKKTWGAGELFF.

CDR3 residues: CASSASRVNTIYF. CDR3 in DNA: TGTGCCAGCAGCGCCAGCAGGGTAAACACCATATATTTT. This chain joins TRBV9 and TRBJ1-3, with D possibly being TRBD1 (5 bases). The ends were cut back, 3 bases at V and 6 bases at J, with 10 bases in the middle. Germline V gene lookup returns CDR1 SGDLS and CDR2 YYNGEE. This CDR3 has 13 amino acids.

The V call is TRBV4-1, the J call TRBJ2-1; maybe TRBD2 (7 bases). The CDR3 extends over 17 amino acids. Germline V gene sequence: CDR1 MGHRA, CDR2 YSYEKL. V lost 4 bases and J lost 7, with 23 bases in between. The CDR3 region has the DNA TGCGCCAGCAGCCCCACAGGTGTGGGGGGGGGCTGGAATGAGCAGTTCTTC. Translating it yields CASSPTGVGGGWNEQFF.

The rearrangement uses TRBV5-1 and TRBJ2-3, with 13 bases that match TRBD2. From germline, CDR1 is SGHRS and CDR2 YFSETQ. This CDR3 contains 16 residues. Germline trimming cut 4 bases from V and 4 bases from J; bases unmatched to any gene: 6. CDR3 in amino acids: CASSLGTSGNADTQYF. CDR3 coding DNA: TGCGCCAGCAGCCTCGGGACTAGCGGGAATGCAGATACGCAGTATTTT.

V and J are TRBV7-2 and TRBJ2-1; 7 nucleotides agree with TRBD2. This CDR3 contains 11 residues. The V gene's germline CDR1 is SGHTA and CDR2 FQGNSA. V lost 5 bases to trimming and J lost 10 bases; unmatched junction nucleotides: 2. The CDR3 coding sequence is TGTGCCAGCAGCCAACTAGCGGAGCAGTTCTTC. Residues: CASSQLAEQFF.

The genes are TRBV2 and TRBJ2-1, with 7 bases that match TRBD2. Germline V gene sequence: CDR1 SNHLY, CDR2 FYNNEI. With V trimmed by 7 bases and J by 7 bases, 13 bases remained unmatched. CDR3 length: 15 residues. This CDR3 reads CASTSRTSWGNEQFF. The CDR3 DNA reads as TGTGCCAGCACCAGCCGGACTAGTTGGGGGAATGAGCAGTTCTTC.

This clone has only a few counts. The chain has TRBV5-5 and TRBJ1-2, with D unclear. Germline V gene lookup returns CDR1 SGHKS and CDR2 YYEKEE (reference sequence). Trimming stripped 4 bases from V and 4 bases from J, with 23 bases between. This CDR3 is 17 amino acids long. The CDR3 loop is CASSPTVGRRTFYGYTF. As DNA, the CDR3 is TGTGCCAGCAGCCCGACGGTAGGCAGGCGTACCTTCTATGGCTACACCTTC.

This chain connects TRBV4-1 to TRBJ2-1; 11 positions match TRBD1. J gave up 7 bases and V 1 base, and 3 bases lay outside the gene matches. This CDR3 contains 15 residues. Germline V CDR1 and CDR2: MGHRA, YSYEKL. The CDR3 DNA reads as TGCGCCAGCAGCCAAGCCGGGACAGGGGGGAATGAGCAGTTCTTC. This encodes CASSQAGTGGNEQFF.